A single sample gave rise to the 18 T cell receptor beta chains below, sequenced in a study of Graves' ophthalmopathy and Graves' hyperthyroidism. Researchers took RNA transcripts and amplified TCR beta CDR3 regions from them. RT-PCR was first run with HTBI primers, then multiplex PCR in a second round. TCRdb itself ran the multiplex PCR reads through MiXCR, one entry per CDR3 protein. Among about 24,000 distinct CDR3 sequences listed, almost 50% were seen once. The sequenced sample was peripheral blood. Receptor source: an adult woman with stable Graves' hyperthyroidism.

This clonotype was counted at least ten times. V gene TRBV12-3 or TRBV12-4 combines with J gene TRBJ2-1; 8 bases match TRBD2. The CDR3 spans 15 residues. J was trimmed by 5 bases and V by 2 bases; bases with no gene match: 5. The CDR3 reads CASSLSGSNHNEQFF. In nucleotides, the CDR3 is TGTGCCAGCAGTTTAAGCGGGAGTAACCACAATGAGCAGTTCTTC.

This chain joins TRBV20-1 and TRBJ2-3; no definite D call. This CDR3 comprises 12 residues. V was pared by 6 bases and J by 2 bases, with 9 bases between. Germline values: CDR1 DFQATT, CDR2 SNEGSKA (reference sequence). CDR3 sequence (DNA): TGCAGTGCCAGCCGAGACACAGATACGCAGTATTTT. It yields the protein CSASRDTDTQYF.

V is TRBV10-1 and J is TRBJ2-7, with unresolved D. This CDR3 spans 13 amino acids. Trimming took off 2 bases at V and 7 bases at J, with 12 bases between the two ends. CDR1 is WNHNN, CDR2 SYGVQD, per germline (reference sequence). CDR3 sequence reads: CASSELNTGEQYF. CDR3 DNA: TGCGCCAGCAGTGAGCTGAACACCGGGGAGCAGTACTTC.

The chain employs TRBV6-4 and TRBJ2-5, with 7 bases lining up with TRBD2. CDR1 and CDR2 (germline): MRHNA, SNTAGT. This CDR3 region has 14 residues. With V trimmed by 2 bases and J by 4 bases, 4 bases remained unmatched. CDR3 protein: CASSDAPSGETQYF. Written as DNA, the CDR3 is TGTGCCAGCAGTGACGCACCTAGCGGAGAGACCCAGTACTTC.

Ten or more counts support this clonotype. The chain employs TRBV6-1 and TRBJ1-5, with D perhaps TRBD1 (5 bases). This CDR3 region has 17 residues. CDR1 is MNHNS and CDR2 is SASEGT in the germline V gene. With 0 bases removed from V and 2 bases from J, the gap between germline ends came to 14 bases. CDR3 amino acids: CASSEAAWGGRNQPQHF. As DNA, the CDR3 is TGTGCCAGCAGTGAAGCGGCGTGGGGGGGTCGCAATCAGCCCCAGCATTTT.

Concerning this clonotype: The junction departs from germline at one end; a sequencing error may be responsible. The gene calls are TRBV12-3 or TRBV12-4 and TRBJ2-3; unclear D gene. This CDR3 has 12 amino acids. CDR3 coding DNA: TGTGCCAACAGCTCCATAGGAGATACACAGTATTTT. This gives the protein CANSSIGDTQYF.

This chain uses TRBV7-9 with TRBJ2-5, with 7 bases fitting TRBD1. There are 13 residues in the CDR3. CDR1 is SEHNR and CDR2 is FQNEAQ in the germline V gene (reference sequence). J was trimmed by 4 bases and V by 3 bases; bases with no gene match: 2. CDR3 sequence (DNA): TGTGCCAGCAGCTTTGACAGGGTAGAGACCCAGTACTTC. It encodes CASSFDRVETQYF. Supplemented by reference TRBV7-9 and TRBJ2-5, the full variable domain reads DTGVSQNPRHKITKRGQNVTFRCDPISEHNRLYWYRQTLGQGPEFLTYFQNEAQLEKSRLLSDRFSAERPKGSFSTLEIQRTEQGDSAMYLCASSFDRVETQYFGPGTRLLVL.

There are many counts of this clonotype. The chain uses TRBV11-2 and TRBJ2-3; 8 bases are shared with TRBD2. The V and J ends lost 1 base and 8 bases, in that order; junction bases with no gene match: 5. Germline V gene lookup returns CDR1 SGHAT and CDR2 FQNNGV. The CDR3 runs to 14 residues. The CDR3 loop reads CASSLGSAGGTQYF. CDR3 in DNA: TGTGCCAGCAGCTTAGGCTCTGCGGGGGGTACGCAGTATTTT.

This clonotype was seen many times. The rearrangement joins TRBV4-1 to TRBJ2-7, with D unclear. There are 16 residues in the CDR3. The V gene's germline CDR1 is MGHRA and CDR2 YSYEKL. Trimming took off 7 bases at V and 0 bases at J, with 19 bases between the two ends. As DNA, the CDR3 is TGCGCCAGCACCCCAACCGGGCCAGAAAGCTCCTACGAGCAGTACTTC. Encoded protein: CASTPTGPESSYEQYF.

This clonotype showed up many times. This could be a read error, since a much larger clone is one nucleotide away. The chain employs TRBV7-3 and TRBJ2-1, with 10 positions matching TRBD2. Per the germline V gene, CDR1 is SGHTA and CDR2 is FQGTGA. The CDR3 contains 16 residues. CDR3 nucleotides: TGTGCCAGCAGCATAACGTCTAGCGGGAGCGGGAATGAGCAGTTCTTC. Encoded protein: CASSITSSGSGNEQFF.

The table lists this clonotype with a few counts. This may be a read error: a much more frequent sequence differs by one nucleotide. The chain is built from TRBV28 and TRBJ1-1; D is ambiguous. Germline V gene sequence: CDR1 MDHEN, CDR2 SYDVKM. This CDR3 has 13 residues. CDR3 protein: CAAEHIINTEAFF. CDR3 bases: TGTGCGGCCGAACACATAATAAACACTGAAGCTTTCTTT.

The chain combines TRBV12-3 or TRBV12-4 with TRBJ1-1, with a weak D call TRBD1 (6 bases). The length of the CDR3 is 13 residues. The V end was cut by 7 bases, the J end by 4 bases, with 13 bases between. The DNA of the CDR3 is TGTGCCAGCAAGCAGGGGTTGGGCACTGAAGCTTTCTTT. It specifies CASKQGLGTEAFF.

By frequency in the sample, this clonotype is medium-sized. J is TRBJ2-3 and V is TRBV24-1, with a tentative D call TRBD2 (8 bases). V was trimmed by 3 bases and J by 0 bases, leaving 30 bases between them. The CDR3 has 22 residues. Germline assignment: CDR1 KGHDR and CDR2 SFDVKD. CDR3: CATSDPGWQGGLESGSTDTQYF. CDR3 nucleotides: TGTGCCACCAGTGATCCGGGGTGGCAGGGGGGACTAGAAAGTGGTAGCACAGATACGCAGTATTTT.

This clonotype is medium-sized by share. The chain carries TRBV14 and TRBJ2-3; D not resolved. The V gene's germline CDR1 is SGHDN and CDR2 FVKESK. V dropped 4 bases and J dropped 6 bases, with 11 bases sitting between them. CDR3 size: 13 residues. The CDR3 nucleotides are TGTGCCAGCAGCCTGACATATCCGGATACGCAGTATTTT. It yields the protein CASSLTYPDTQYF.

This chain joins TRBV2 and TRBJ2-5, with D uncertain. Germline V gene data show CDR1 as SNHLY and CDR2 as FYNNEI. The CDR3 runs to 12 residues. V was clipped by 6 bases and J by 5 bases, with 10 bases between them. The CDR3 loop reads CASSGRSETQYF. For the CDR3, the DNA is TGTGCCAGCAGCGGCAGATCGGAGACCCAGTACTTC.

The rearrangement uses TRBV15 and TRBJ2-3; 13 nucleotides align to TRBD2. Per the germline V gene, CDR1 is LNHNV and CDR2 is YYDKDF (reference sequence). The J segment lost 3 bases and the V segment lost 1 base, leaving 7 bases of the junction unmatched. The CDR3 extends over 18 amino acids. CDR3 loop: CATSRGTSGRGRTDTQYF. CDR3 DNA: TGTGCCACCAGCAGAGGGACTAGCGGGAGAGGGAGAACAGATACGCAGTATTTT.

This clonotype has a count of ten or more. The V and J genes are TRBV18 and TRBJ2-2, with D unclear. Germline CDR1 and CDR2: KGHSH and LQKENI. V was shortened by 3 bases and J by 0 bases, with 11 bases between the two germline ends. The CDR3 totals 16 residues. In DNA, the CDR3 is TGTGCCAGCTCACCGACGGTCGTGGCGAACACCGGGGAGCTGTTTTTT. It yields the protein CASSPTVVANTGELFF.

This clonotype was seen many times. The CDR3 is CSAGPPGGLYEQYF. The CDR3 DNA reads TGCAGTGCAGGTCCTCCAGGGGGACTCTACGAGCAGTACTTC. The chain joins TRBV20-1 to TRBJ2-7, with D perhaps TRBD1 (7 bases). This CDR3 region has 14 residues. Trimming cost V 6 bases and J 3 bases, with 18 bases left between them. Germline V CDR1 and CDR2: DFQATT, SNEGSKA (reference sequence).